What follows are 2 T cell receptor beta chains derived from one specimen sequenced in a study of early T cells in non-severe SARS-CoV-2 infection. MiXCR, run by TCRdb on the 5' RACE reads, gives a single entry per CDR3 protein. The repertoire includes more than 20,000 distinct CDR3 sequences, nearly 4.5% of them detected once, and roughly 5.9% sits in the top ten. Sequencing was carried out using whole blood. The receptors shown here come from an adult who was a healthcare worker with PCR-confirmed SARS-CoV-2 infection or an uninfected control (not recorded which).

This clonotype was detected a few times. This chain joins TRBV6-2 or TRBV6-3 and TRBJ2-4; D is possibly TRBD1 (6 bases). Deletions cut 2 bases from V and 1 base from J, with 21 bases between. This CDR3 is built from 19 residues. Germline V gene lookup returns CDR1 MNHEY and CDR2 SVGEGT. In DNA form, the CDR3 reads TGTGCCAGCAGTTACAGGGTGACAGGACCTGAGGGGGCCAAAAACATTCAGTACTTC. Translated, it gives CASSYRVTGPEGAKNIQYF.

This clonotype was recorded a few times. The chain joins TRBV29-1 to TRBJ1-1, with D hard to call. V lost 4 bases and J 3 bases, leaving 12 bases between the germline ends. This CDR3 region has 13 residues. In germline, CDR1 is SQVTM, CDR2 ANQGSEA. DNA of the CDR3: TGCAGCGTTGGGATGGGATCCGACACTGAAGCTTTCTTT. This sequence encodes CSVGMGSDTEAFF. Based on the CDR3 plus reference TRBV29-1 and TRBJ1-1, the full variable domain is SAVISQKPSRDICQRGTSLTIQCQVDSQVTMMFWYRQQPGQSLTLIATANQGSEATYESGFVIDKFPISRPNLTFSTLTVSNMSPEDSSIYLCSVGMGSDTEAFFGQGTRLTVV.